Sequencing of this T cell receptor beta chain was carried out in a study of cytomegalovirus exposure and HLA in healthy donors. General observations from the study: Later analysis showed most CMV-associated TCR beta chains appearing HLA-restricted. Among the CMV-associated chains, a few were confirmed in vitro as specific for CMV antigens. Some V segments, TRBV6-2 and TRBV6-3 among them, were indistinguishable and were therefore excluded. Cytomegalovirus association was assigned to more than 150 TCR beta chains.

Primers: 60 Vbeta forward and 13 Jbeta reverse. TCRdb's copy holds only in-frame clones and misses some; the assay was immunoSEQ multiplex PCR. The sample holds under 300,000 clones; around two thirds are singletons and the top ten take 2% to 2.5%. This clone appeared a few times. Its antigen is not known. CDR3 length equals 17 residues. V was clipped by 4 bases and J by 4 bases; unmatched bases: 11. Germline CDR1 reads KGHSH; CDR2 reads LQKENI. The sequenced material came from PBMCs. This TCR was sampled from a female donor in good health and CMV-seronegative. The genes are TRBV18 and TRBJ2-2; 8 bases align to TRBD1. Here the CDR3 DNA reads TGTGCCAGCTCACGTTACCCGCAGGGGGCGCCCACCGGGGAGCTGTTTTTT. Translated, it gives CASSRYPQGAPTGELFF.